The clone carrying this T cell receptor (beta chain) has a count of ten or more. Antigen unknown. The CDR3 loop spans 15 amino acids. V lost 4 bases to trimming and J lost 2 bases; unmatched junction nucleotides: 5. The germline V gene encodes CDR1 DFQATT and CDR2 SNEGSKA (reference sequence). This record comes from a study of response to subunit inactivated influenza vaccine. General study points: The study's authors posited that every seasonal influenza vaccination enlists few new T cells.

TCRdb re-analysed the RT-PCR reads in MiXCR, keeping a single row per CDR3 protein. The table lists 530,000 or so distinct CDR3 sequences, around 25% of them singletons, with approximately 1.9% in the top ten. This clonotype was sampled from a man between 50 and 59 years old who received an inactivated influenza vaccine. The sequencing used CD4+ T cells sorted from PBMCs, collected about 5 days after vaccination. The rearrangement joins TRBV20-1 to TRBJ2-3; 11 bases match TRBD2. CDR3 DNA: TGCAGTGCTACCATTAGCGGGAGGGCCACAGATACGCAGTATTTT. Its protein is CSATISGRATDTQYF.